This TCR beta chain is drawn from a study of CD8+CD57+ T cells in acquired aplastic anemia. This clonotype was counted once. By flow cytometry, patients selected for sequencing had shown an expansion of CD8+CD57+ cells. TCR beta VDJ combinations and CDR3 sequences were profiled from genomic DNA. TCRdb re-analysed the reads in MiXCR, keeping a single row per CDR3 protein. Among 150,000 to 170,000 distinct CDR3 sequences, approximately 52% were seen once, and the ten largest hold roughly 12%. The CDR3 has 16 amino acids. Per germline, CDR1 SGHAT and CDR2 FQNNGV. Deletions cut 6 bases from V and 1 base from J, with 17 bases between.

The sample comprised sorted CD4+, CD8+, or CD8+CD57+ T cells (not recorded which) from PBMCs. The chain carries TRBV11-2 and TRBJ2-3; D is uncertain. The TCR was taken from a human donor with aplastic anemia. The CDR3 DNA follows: TGTGCCAGCAGGACGGATATAGGAACCCGCACAGATACGCAGTATTTT. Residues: CASRTDIGTRTDTQYF.